Shown below are 7 T cell receptor beta chains from a single sample sequenced in a study of blood T cell repertoires in COVID-19. Here immunoSEQ multiplex PCR was the method, and the copy in TCRdb shows in-frame clones only, minus some. The table includes roughly 260,000 clones, about 87% detected once. Sequencing input: peripheral blood. Receptor source: a woman in her forties or fifties with acute or convalescent COVID-19.

The J gene is TRBJ2-1, the V gene TRBV14, with TRBD1 matching 7 bases. CDR3 length equals 15 residues. Germline lookup yields CDR1 SGHDN and CDR2 FVKESK. V trimming: 4 bases; J trimming: 5 bases; junction bases outside the gene matches: 8. The CDR3 region is CASSRGGRFHNEQFF. The CDR3 DNA sequence: TGTGCCAGCAGCCGAGGGGGCCGATTCCACAATGAGCAGTTCTTC. The whole variable domain, filled in from reference TRBV14 and TRBJ2-1, reads EAGVTQFPSHSVIEKGQTVTLRCDPISGHDNLYWYRRVMGKEIKFLLHFVKESKQDESGMPNNRFLAERTGGTYSTLKVQPAELEDSGVYFCASSRGGRFHNEQFFGPGTRLTVL.

The chain couples TRBV7-2 to TRBJ2-1; D remains unclear. The germline V and J ends were trimmed by 4 bases and 0 bases, with 13 bases remaining between them. The V gene's germline CDR1 is SGHTA and CDR2 FQGNSA. This CDR3 comprises 16 residues. The DNA of the CDR3 is TGTGCCAGCAGCTCCCCCTTCCCGGGCTCCTACAATGAGCAGTTCTTC. Protein product: CASSSPFPGSYNEQFF. Full variable domain (missing parts from reference TRBV7-2 and TRBJ2-1): GAGVSQSPSNKVTEKGKDVELRCDPISGHTALYWYRQSLGQGLEFLIYFQGNSAPDKSGLPSDRFSAERTGGSVSTLTIQRTQQEDSAVYLCASSSPFPGSYNEQFFGPGTRLTVL.

The chain combines TRBV24-1 with TRBJ1-2; D possibly corresponds to TRBD1 (6 bases). Germline V gene sequence: CDR1 KGHDR, CDR2 SFDVKD. CDR3 length equals 18 residues. Trimming stripped 3 bases from V and 1 base from J, with 20 bases between. The CDR3 here is CATSDTRGGLRDNYGYTF. In DNA, the CDR3 is TGTGCCACCAGTGATACCCGGGGGGGCCTCCGAGATAACTATGGCTACACCTTC.

This clone was seen a single time. The rearrangement joins TRBV2 to TRBJ2-2; 10 nucleotides match TRBD2. Trimming removed 7 bases from V and 2 bases from J; junction bases left unmatched: 10. This CDR3 has 17 amino acids. Germline V gene lookup returns CDR1 SNHLY and CDR2 FYNNEI. CDR3 sequence (DNA): TGTGCCAGCATTCCGGACTGGACTAGCGGAAACACCGGGGAGCTGTTTTTT. This encodes CASIPDWTSGNTGELFF.

The chain combines TRBV15 with TRBJ1-1, with D perhaps matching TRBD1 (6 bases). The CDR3 loop spans 15 amino acids. V lost 4 bases and J lost 3, with 15 bases in between. Germline CDR1 LNHNV, CDR2 YYDKDF (reference sequence). The CDR3 is CATSIHRVMDTEAFF. Here the CDR3 DNA reads TGTGCCACCAGCATTCACAGGGTTATGGACACTGAAGCTTTCTTT.

This chain links TRBV4-2 with TRBJ1-3, with D possibly matching TRBD1 (6 bases). CDR1 LGHNA and CDR2 YNFKEQ come from the germline V gene. The CDR3 runs 17 residues. Trimming stripped 0 bases from V and 3 bases from J, with 15 bases between. The CDR3 nucleotides are TGTGCCAGCAGCCAAGACTACAGGGTCTTACGTGGAAACACCATATATTTT. Translation: CASSQDYRVLRGNTIYF.

This clone showed up just once. V usage is TRBV14 and J usage is TRBJ2-1, with 8 bases fitting TRBD2. The CDR3 extends over 15 amino acids. Germline-derived CDR1 and CDR2 are SGHDN and FVKESK. With V trimmed by 0 bases and J by 4 bases, 2 bases remained unmatched. The CDR3 nucleotides read TGTGCCAGCAGCCAAGAGAGCGGGAGTTACAATGAGCAGTTCTTC. Protein product: CASSQESGSYNEQFF.